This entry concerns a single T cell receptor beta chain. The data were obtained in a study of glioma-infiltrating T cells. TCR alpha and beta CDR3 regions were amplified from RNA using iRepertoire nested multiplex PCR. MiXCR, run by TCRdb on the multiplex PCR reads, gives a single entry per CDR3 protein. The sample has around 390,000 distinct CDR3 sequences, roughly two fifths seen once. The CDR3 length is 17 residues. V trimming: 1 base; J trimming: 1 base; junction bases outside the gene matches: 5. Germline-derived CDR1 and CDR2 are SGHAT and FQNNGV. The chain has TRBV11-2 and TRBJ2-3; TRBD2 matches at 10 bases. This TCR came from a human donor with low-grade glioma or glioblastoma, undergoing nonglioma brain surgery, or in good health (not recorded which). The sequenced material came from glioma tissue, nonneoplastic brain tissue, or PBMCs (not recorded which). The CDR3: CASSLGWSGRGTDTQYF. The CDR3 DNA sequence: TGTGCCAGCAGCTTAGGATGGAGCGGGAGGGGCACAGATACGCAGTATTTT.